The 18 T cell receptor beta chains reported below all come from one sample, sequenced in a study of OX40 agonist ivuxolimab in advanced cancers. Clones were read by immunoSEQ multiplex PCR, and TCRdb kept only the in-frame ones, dropping some. The data show some 24,000 clones, around 80% seen once. Sequences were derived from CD4+ or CD8+ T cells sorted from blood, sampled in a trial of the OX40 agonist ivuxolimab. These receptors were obtained from an adult with an advanced solid tumor such as melanoma, head and neck, liver or kidney cancer.

In this sample, this clone turned up a few times. The chain employs TRBV7-9 and TRBJ2-3, with 13 bases lining up with TRBD2. Per germline, CDR1 SEHNR and CDR2 FQNEAQ (reference sequence). This CDR3 is 18 amino acids long. J gave up 0 bases and V 5 bases, and 8 bases lay outside the gene matches. CDR3 DNA: TGTGCCAGCAGCGTCACTAGCGGGAGGGGAACTAGCACAGATACGCAGTATTTT. Its protein product is CASSVTSGRGTSTDTQYF.

The J gene is TRBJ2-7, the V gene TRBV13, with 10 bases matching TRBD2. Germline V CDR1 and CDR2: PRHDT, FYEKMQ (reference sequence). The CDR3 length is 17 residues. V lost 5 bases and J lost 2; bases outside the gene matches: 12. The CDR3 loop is CASSTPTGLALTYEQYF. CDR3 bases: TGTGCCAGCAGCACGCCGACGGGACTAGCGCTTACCTACGAGCAGTACTTC.

The J gene is TRBJ1-5, the V gene TRBV2; 10 positions agree with TRBD1. The V gene end was trimmed by 5 bases and the J gene end by 4 bases; junction bases not matched to a gene: 5. The CDR3 extends over 15 amino acids. Germline V gives CDR1 SNHLY, CDR2 FYNNEI. The CDR3 DNA sequence: TGTGCCAGCAGTTCGACAGGGGGCGGTAATCAGCCCCAGCATTTT. Its protein product is CASSSTGGGNQPQHF.

The V and J genes are TRBV6-1 and TRBJ1-1; a weak D match, TRBD1 (6 bases). The germline CDR1 and CDR2 sequences are MNHNS and SASEGT. The length of the CDR3 is 13 residues. Trimming cost V 9 bases and J 0 bases, with 11 bases left between them. The CDR3 DNA follows: TGTGCCAGTTCGACAGGAATGAACACTGAAGCTTTCTTT. This translates into CASSTGMNTEAFF.

V and J are TRBV6-5 and TRBJ2-3; TRBD2 aligns across 11 bases. Germline CDR1 and CDR2: MNHEY and SVGAGI. The CDR3 is 16 residues long. The J segment lost 1 base and the V segment lost 2 bases, leaving 2 bases of the junction unmatched. The CDR3 reads CASSYTLAGGTDTQYF. The DNA of the CDR3 is TGTGCCAGCAGTTACACACTAGCGGGAGGCACAGATACGCAGTATTTT.

V usage is TRBV9 and J usage is TRBJ1-2; 7 bases fit TRBD1. Germline CDR1 and CDR2: SGDLS and YYNGEE. Losses at the gene ends were 0 bases for V and 3 bases for J; bases not matched to a gene: 14. The length of the CDR3 is 18 residues. CDR3 in amino acids: CASSVALDSAQGDYGYTF. CDR3 coding DNA: TGTGCCAGCAGCGTAGCTCTTGACAGCGCGCAGGGGGACTATGGCTACACCTTC.

V gene TRBV7-2 combines with J gene TRBJ2-4; unclear D gene. Per germline, CDR1 SGHTA and CDR2 FQGNSA. V lost 5 bases, J lost 0 bases, and 5 bases lay in between. This CDR3 region has 13 residues. The CDR3 region is CASSRLAKNIQYF. As DNA, the CDR3 is TGTGCCAGCAGCCGACTAGCCAAAAACATTCAGTACTTC.

The chain links TRBV27 to TRBJ1-2, with D tentatively TRBD1 (5 bases). The length of the CDR3 is 13 residues. CDR1 MNHEY and CDR2 SMNVEV come from the germline V gene (reference sequence). V was shortened by 5 bases and J by 4 bases, with 11 bases between the two germline ends. CDR3 region: CASSPTAGYGYTF. DNA of the CDR3: TGTGCCAGCAGTCCGACAGCCGGCTATGGCTACACCTTC.

The rearrangement uses TRBV27 and TRBJ1-1; no clear D. The CDR3 loop spans 16 amino acids. From germline, CDR1 is MNHEY and CDR2 SMNVEV (reference sequence). The V gene lost 5 bases and the J gene lost 1 base, with 17 bases spanning the gap. CDR3 loop: CASSPRAVAGNTEAFF. Here the CDR3 DNA reads TGTGCCAGCAGTCCTCGCGCGGTGGCGGGGAACACTGAAGCTTTCTTT.

The chain has TRBV5-1 and TRBJ2-1; 13 nucleotides agree with TRBD2. V shed 2 bases and J 7 bases; nucleotides not matched to a gene: 3. Germline loops: CDR1 SGHRS, CDR2 YFSETQ. This CDR3 has 15 residues. Here the CDR3 reads CASSLLAGGYNEQFF. CDR3 nucleotide sequence: TGCGCCAGCAGCTTACTAGCGGGGGGGTATAATGAGCAGTTCTTC.

J is TRBJ2-7 and V is TRBV6-5; 8 nucleotides match TRBD1. V was clipped by 4 bases and J by 2 bases; unmatched bases: 4. The CDR3 has 14 residues. The V gene's germline CDR1 is MNHEY and CDR2 SVGAGI. The CDR3 is CASSFGTGAYEQYF. The CDR3 DNA reads TGTGCCAGCAGTTTCGGGACAGGAGCCTACGAGCAGTACTTC.

The chain joins TRBV18 to TRBJ2-3; D call uncertain. Per the germline V gene, CDR1 is KGHSH and CDR2 is LQKENI. The CDR3 length is 14 residues. The ends were cut back, 3 bases at V and 5 bases at J, with 12 bases in the middle. The CDR3 loop reads CASSPVWLGDTQYF. The DNA of the CDR3 is TGTGCCAGCTCACCGGTGTGGCTTGGAGATACGCAGTATTTT.

This clone was detected only a few times. The genes are TRBV27 and TRBJ1-1; the D is unclear. The CDR3 loop spans 14 amino acids. Trimming removed 0 bases from V and 1 base from J, with 6 bases in between. Looked up from germline, CDR1 is MNHEY and CDR2 is SMNVEV (reference sequence). CDR3 sequence reads: CASSLSGGNTEAFF. CDR3 nucleotide sequence: TGTGCCAGCAGTTTATCGGGCGGGAACACTGAAGCTTTCTTT.

CDR3 sequence reads: CASSENRFQETQYF. The CDR3 coding sequence is TGTGCCAGCAGCGAAAACAGGTTCCAAGAGACCCAGTACTTC. The chain employs TRBV7-2 and TRBJ2-5; possibly TRBD1 for D (5 bases). CDR1 and CDR2 (germline): SGHTA, FQGNSA. V was clipped by 5 bases and J by 1 base, with 11 bases between them. This CDR3 has 14 residues.

The count of this clone is one. This chain's CDR3 is CATRTGQASDTQYF. CDR3 sequence (DNA): TGTGCCACCCGGACAGGGCAAGCCTCAGATACGCAGTATTTT. The V call is TRBV30, the J call TRBJ2-3, with 8 nucleotides matching TRBD1. V gave up 8 bases and J gave up 4 bases; unmatched junction bases: 11. The germline CDR1 and CDR2 sequences are GTSNPN and SVGIG (reference sequence). This CDR3 spans 14 amino acids.

The chain carries TRBV11-3 and TRBJ1-1; D gene uncertain. CDR1 is SGHNT and CDR2 is YENEEA in the germline V gene. The germline V and J ends were trimmed by 3 bases and 1 base, with 6 bases remaining between them. The CDR3 is 13 residues long. Written as DNA, the CDR3 is TGTGCCAGCAGCTTGGTATCGAACACTGAAGCTTTCTTT. Protein product: CASSLVSNTEAFF.

This chain joins TRBV5-6 and TRBJ1-5, with a weak D call TRBD1 (5 bases). Germline V gives CDR1 SGHDT, CDR2 YYEEEE. Trimming cost V 0 bases and J 15 bases, with 22 bases left between them. The CDR3 is 15 amino acids. DNA of the CDR3: TGTGCCAGCAGCTTGGCCGGCCAGGGAAGGGGAGCCCCGCATTTT. Its translation is CASSLAGQGRGAPHF. Based on the CDR3 plus reference TRBV5-6 and TRBJ1-5, the full variable domain is DAGVTQSPTHLIKTRGQQVTLRCSPKSGHDTVSWYQQALGQGPQFIFQYYEEEERQRGNFPDRFSGHQFPNYSSELNVNALLLGDSALYLCASSLAGQGRGAPHFGDGTRLSIL.

The chain uses TRBV4-1 and TRBJ1-3; D is possibly TRBD1 (6 bases). CDR3 length: 16 residues. Germline V gene lookup returns CDR1 MGHRA and CDR2 YSYEKL. The V gene lost 0 bases and the J gene lost 5 bases, with 14 bases spanning the gap. DNA of the CDR3: TGCGCCAGCAGCCAAGAATCCCCGGACAGTCGAAACACCATATATTTT. It yields the protein CASSQESPDSRNTIYF.